Listed here are 25 T cell receptor beta chains from one sample, sequenced in a study of blood T cells in healthy people across ages. It was with a sample-barcoded 5' primer and a J-beta primer mix that a second PCR of roughly 7 to 12 cycles was run. From the 5' RACE reads, TCRdb called clonotypes with MiXCR, one entry per CDR3 protein. The sample consists of 1,800,000 or so distinct CDR3 sequences, 30% to 40% of them appearing once. Sequences were obtained from blood. These receptor sequences come from a human donor in good health.

This clonotype was counted between two and nine times. The V call is TRBV5-1, the J call TRBJ2-3; a possible D gene is TRBD2 (6 bases). Germline CDR1 and CDR2: SGHRS and YFSETQ. Between the trimmed V and J ends, which lost 0 bases and 14 bases, there was a span of 25 bases. This CDR3 comprises 16 residues. The CDR3 bases are TGCGCCAGCAGCTTGGGGTATACGGCTAGCGCCCAAACCGGGTATTTT. This translates into CASSLGYTASAQTGYF.

This clonotype was picked up a small number of times. The V call is TRBV5-1, the J call TRBJ2-1; TRBD1 might be the D (5 bases). The CDR3 runs 13 residues. CDR1 SGHRS and CDR2 YFSETQ come from the germline V gene. Trimming left V 3 bases short and J 7 bases short, with 11 bases between. The chain's CDR3 is CASSWDGANEQFF. CDR3 bases: TGCGCCAGCAGCTGGGATGGGGCGAATGAGCAGTTCTTC.

This clonotype was observed a handful of times. The chain combines TRBV7-9 with TRBJ2-1; 9 positions agree with TRBD2. The CDR3 runs 16 residues. Per the germline V gene, CDR1 is SEHNR and CDR2 is FQNEAQ (reference sequence). The ends lost 4 bases at V and 5 bases at J; junction bases unmatched: 9. CDR3 sequence reads: CASSSPLGGGDNEQFF. The CDR3 nucleotides read TGTGCCAGCAGCTCCCCCCTAGGCGGGGGGGACAATGAGCAGTTCTTC. Based on the CDR3 plus reference TRBV7-9 and TRBJ2-1, the full variable domain is DTGVSQNPRHKITKRGQNVTFRCDPISEHNRLYWYRQTLGQGPEFLTYFQNEAQLEKSRLLSDRFSAERPKGSFSTLEIQRTEQGDSAMYLCASSSPLGGGDNEQFFGPGTRLTVL.

The V gene is TRBV9, the J gene TRBJ1-2; 9 positions match TRBD1. The CDR3 consists of 14 residues. The trim removed 0 bases at V and 8 bases at J, leaving 5 bases unmatched. From germline, CDR1 is SGDLS and CDR2 YYNGEE. The CDR3 spells CASSVAWTGEGYTF. DNA of the CDR3: TGTGCCAGCAGCGTAGCTTGGACAGGGGAAGGCTACACCTTC.

The genes are TRBV9 and TRBJ2-3; D may be TRBD2 (7 bases). Deletions cut 4 bases from V and 4 bases from J, with 19 bases between. The germline V gene encodes CDR1 SGDLS and CDR2 YYNGEE. The CDR3 runs to 16 residues. CDR3 loop: CASSLGGSGAADTQYF. In DNA, the CDR3 is TGTGCCAGCAGCCTGGGGGGGTCGGGGGCGGCAGATACGCAGTATTTT. The complete variable domain, with remaining parts taken from reference TRBV9 and TRBJ2-3, reads DSGVTQTPKHLITATGQRVTLRCSPRSGDLSVYWYQQSLDQGLQFLIQYYNGEERAKGNILERFSAQQFPDLHSELNLSSLELGDSALYFCASSLGGSGAADTQYFGPGTRLTVL.

This clonotype turned up a few times. V and J are TRBV20-1 and TRBJ2-4; 7 bases are shared with TRBD2. Germline V gene data show CDR1 as DFQATT and CDR2 as SNEGSKA (reference sequence). Trimming cost V 5 bases and J 8 bases; bases outside gene matches: 12. This CDR3 is built from 14 residues. The chain's CDR3 is CSALNHRGEDIQYF. The DNA of the CDR3 is TGCAGTGCTCTAAATCATCGGGGGGAGGACATTCAGTACTTC.

The CDR3 region is CASSYSTGEWSGEQFF. In nucleotides, the CDR3 is TGTGCCAGCAGTTACTCGACAGGGGAGTGGTCGGGTGAGCAGTTCTTC. The V gene is TRBV6-5, the J gene TRBJ2-1; 8 positions match TRBD1. The CDR3 consists of 16 residues. Unmatched junction bases numbered 10, after V lost 0 bases and J lost 9 bases. Germline V lookup: CDR1 MNHEY, CDR2 SVGAGI.

The chain joins TRBV7-2 to TRBJ2-6; TRBD1 or TRBD2 may be the D gene (5 bases each). Looked up from germline, CDR1 is SGHTA and CDR2 is FQGNSA. This CDR3 is 17 amino acids long. V dropped 1 base and J dropped 3 bases, with 13 bases sitting between them. The CDR3 bases are TGTGCCAGCAGCTTAGGGTCGGGGCCCTTTGGGGCCAACGTCCTGACTTTC. Its translation is CASSLGSGPFGANVLTF.

The CDR3 DNA sequence: TGCGCCAGCAGCTTAGACCTTTGGCACAGTGAGCAGTTCTTC. Encoded protein: CASSLDLWHSEQFF. V usage is TRBV5-1 and J usage is TRBJ2-1; D unresolved. Germline V gene sequence: CDR1 SGHRS, CDR2 YFSETQ. V was pared by 2 bases and J by 9 bases, with 15 bases between. The CDR3 covers 14 residues.

The table lists this clonotype with many counts. This chain joins TRBV7-9 and TRBJ2-1; either TRBD1 or TRBD2 may fit D (5 bases each). CDR1 and CDR2 from the germline V gene are SEHNR and FQNEAQ (reference sequence). Trimming removed 3 bases at V and 4 bases at J, with 10 bases between. CDR3 length: 14 amino acids. This chain's CDR3 is CASSFRDGYNEQFF. CDR3 in DNA: TGTGCCAGCAGCTTCAGGGACGGATACAATGAGCAGTTCTTC.

The chain couples TRBV6-2 or TRBV6-3 to TRBJ1-5, with 8 positions matching TRBD1. This CDR3 is 15 amino acids long. V shed 1 base and J 7 bases; nucleotides not matched to a gene: 6. CDR1 is MNHEY, CDR2 SVGEGT, per germline. CDR3 residues: CASSYFLQGGQPQHF. CDR3 nucleotide sequence: TGTGCCAGCAGTTACTTTTTACAGGGGGGCCAGCCCCAGCATTTT.

This clonotype was seen a few times. The chain combines TRBV10-3 with TRBJ2-5, with 10 bases fitting TRBD2. CDR1 and CDR2 from the germline V gene are ENHRY and SYGVKD. The CDR3 has 14 residues. The J segment lost 4 bases and the V segment lost 3 bases, leaving 2 bases of the junction unmatched. The DNA for the CDR3 is TGTGCCATCAGTGATACTAGCGGGGCAGAGACCCAGTACTTC. It translates to CAISDTSGAETQYF.

The chain recombines TRBV6-5 with TRBJ1-2, with D uncertain. The germline V gene encodes CDR1 MNHEY and CDR2 SVGAGI. Trimming stripped 7 bases from V and 4 bases from J, with 7 bases between. CDR3 length equals 11 residues. The CDR3, as DNA: TGTGCCAGCAAGGACGGCTATGGCTACACCTTC. Translating gives CASKDGYGYTF.

The J gene is TRBJ2-5, the V gene TRBV20-1, with 8 positions matching TRBD1. Germline assignment: CDR1 DFQATT and CDR2 SNEGSKA (reference sequence). This CDR3 is 16 amino acids long. The trim removed 5 bases at V and 0 bases at J, leaving 11 bases unmatched. The CDR3 coding sequence is TGCAGTGCTGGGCGTGACAGGGGAGTGGACCAAGAGACCCAGTACTTC. Translating it yields CSAGRDRGVDQETQYF.

This clonotype has just a few counts. The rearrangement joins TRBV20-1 to TRBJ2-7; 9 bases agree with TRBD2. The length of the CDR3 is 14 residues. CDR1 and CDR2 (germline): DFQATT, SNEGSKA (reference sequence). After removal of 6 bases from V and 1 base from J, the junction contained 7 bases not matched to a gene. As DNA, the CDR3 is TGCAGTGCAGGGCGGCGGGGGGGGTCCTACGAGCAGTACTTC. Translating gives CSAGRRGGSYEQYF.

Comment on this clonotype: A much bigger clone sits one base away, suggesting this may be a read error. This chain joins TRBV6-1 and TRBJ2-2; a weak D match, TRBD1 (7 bases). The CDR3 spans 15 residues. From germline, CDR1 is MNHNS and CDR2 SASEGT. The CDR3 loop is CASCGDSSNAGELFF. For the CDR3, the DNA is TGTGCCAGCTGCGGGGACAGTTCGAACGCCGGGGAGCTGTTTTTT.

The CDR3 protein is CASSLGYTKYF. CDR3 sequence (DNA): TGTGCCAGCAGTTTGGGCTATACAAAGTATTTT. This chain joins TRBV12-3 or TRBV12-4 and TRBJ2-3, with D uncertain. Deletions cut 3 bases from V and 13 bases from J, with 11 bases between. The length of the CDR3 is 11 residues.

The genes are TRBV14 and TRBJ2-7; D may be TRBD1 or TRBD2 (5 bases each). The CDR3 length is 16 residues. Per germline, CDR1 SGHDN and CDR2 FVKESK. V dropped 4 bases and J dropped 1 base, with 17 bases sitting between them. CDR3 loop: CASSPRDPTLSYEQYF. CDR3 DNA sequence: TGTGCCAGCAGCCCCCGGGACCCGACATTATCCTACGAGCAGTACTTC.

This sequence joins TRBV20-1 and TRBJ2-1, with TRBD2 identical over 8 bases. V shed 6 bases and J 4 bases; nucleotides not matched to a gene: 8. The length of the CDR3 is 14 residues. The germline gives CDR1 DFQATT, CDR2 SNEGSKA (reference sequence). In nucleotides, the CDR3 is TGCAGTGCCGCCGGGACTAGGGGATACAATGAGCAGTTCTTC. Its translation: CSAAGTRGYNEQFF.

This rearrangement joins TRBV28 to TRBJ2-2; D might be TRBD1 (6 bases). V was shortened by 4 bases and J by 7 bases, with 10 bases between the two germline ends. This CDR3 comprises 13 residues. Germline V lookup: CDR1 MDHEN, CDR2 SYDVKM. Here the CDR3 reads CASSYGQFGELFF. The CDR3 DNA follows: TGTGCCAGCAGTTATGGACAGTTCGGGGAGCTGTTTTTT.

The chain recombines TRBV7-2 with TRBJ1-2; D possibly corresponds to TRBD1 (6 bases). Trimming removed 2 bases at V and 2 bases at J, with 15 bases between. The CDR3 has 16 amino acids. CDR1 and CDR2 from the germline V gene are SGHTA and FQGNSA. DNA for the CDR3: TGTGCCAGCAGCTTAAGGGGGGGGCTGGGGAACTATGGCTACACCTTC. Protein sequence: CASSLRGGLGNYGYTF.

The J gene is TRBJ1-6, the V gene TRBV6-6; no firm D call. V dropped 4 bases and J dropped 5 bases, with 15 bases sitting between them. The CDR3 consists of 16 residues. Germline loops: CDR1 MNHNY, CDR2 SVGAGI (reference sequence). DNA of the CDR3: TGTGCCAGCAGTTTCTTGGCCGCTGTTAATAATTCACCCCTCCACTTT. This translates into CASSFLAAVNNSPLHF.

J is TRBJ2-7 and V is TRBV5-1, with 10 positions matching TRBD2. CDR1 is SGHRS, CDR2 YFSETQ, per germline. The CDR3 length is 17 residues. The V segment lost 0 bases and the J segment 0 bases; nucleotides outside the gene matches: 6. The DNA of the CDR3 is TGCGCCAGCAGCTTGGCTAGCGGGGGACAAATCTCCTACGAGCAGTACTTC. Its translation is CASSLASGGQISYEQYF.

This rearrangement joins TRBV19 to TRBJ2-3; 9 bases are shared with TRBD2. V was clipped by 4 bases and J by 2 bases; unmatched bases: 7. The germline V gene has CDR1 LNHDA and CDR2 SQIVND (reference sequence). The CDR3 consists of 16 residues. In DNA, the CDR3 is TGTGCCAGTAGTACGGAGCGGGGGGCCCCCACAGATACGCAGTATTTT. Protein product: CASSTERGAPTDTQYF.

The CDR3 region is CASSRTGQLNSPLHF. The CDR3 coding sequence is TGTGCCAGCAGTCGAACTGGACAGCTTAATTCACCCCTCCACTTT. The rearrangement links TRBV7-9 to TRBJ1-6; D perhaps matches TRBD1 (6 bases). The V end was cut by 6 bases, the J end by 6 bases, with 15 bases between. The CDR3 totals 15 residues. Germline assignment: CDR1 SEHNR and CDR2 FQNEAQ (reference sequence). Using reference TRBV7-9 and TRBJ1-6 for the parts outside the CDR3, the full variable domain is DTGVSQNPRHKITKRGQNVTFRCDPISEHNRLYWYRQTLGQGPEFLTYFQNEAQLEKSRLLSDRFSAERPKGSFSTLEIQRTEQGDSAMYLCASSRTGQLNSPLHFGNGTRLTVT.